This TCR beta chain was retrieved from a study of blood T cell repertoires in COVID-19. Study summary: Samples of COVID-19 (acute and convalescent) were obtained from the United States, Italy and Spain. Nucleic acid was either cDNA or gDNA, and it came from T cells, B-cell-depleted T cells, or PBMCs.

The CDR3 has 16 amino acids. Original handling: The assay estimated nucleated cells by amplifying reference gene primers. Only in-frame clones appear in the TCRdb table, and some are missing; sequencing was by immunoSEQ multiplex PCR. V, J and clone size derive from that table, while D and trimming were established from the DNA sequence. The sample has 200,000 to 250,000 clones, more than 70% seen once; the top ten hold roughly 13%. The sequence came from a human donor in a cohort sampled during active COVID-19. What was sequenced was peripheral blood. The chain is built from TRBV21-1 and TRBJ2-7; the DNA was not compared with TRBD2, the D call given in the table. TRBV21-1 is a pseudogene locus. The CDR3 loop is CASSKVCLAGSYEQYF. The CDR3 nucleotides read TGTGCCAGCAGCAAAGTGTGTCTAGCGGGATCCTACGAGCAGTACTTC.